This T cell receptor (beta chain) was retrieved from a study of blood T cell repertoires in COVID-19. The wider study: T cells, B-cell-depleted T cells, or PBMCs supplied cDNA or gDNA.

Source study methods: Reference gene primer amplification gave estimated nucleated cell counts. Generated by immunoSEQ multiplex PCR, the TCRdb table keeps only in-frame clones and is missing some. D and trimming come from the DNA, and the V and J calls and clone size come from that table. The profile shows about 50,000 clones, 90% of them singletons. The CDR3 is 16 amino acids. The J segment lost 2 bases and the V segment lost 1 base, leaving 4 bases of the junction unmatched. CDR1 and CDR2 from the germline V gene are SGHTA and FQGNSA. The receptor was derived from a man in his forties or fifties with acute or convalescent COVID-19. This chain uses TRBV7-2 with TRBJ2-1; TRBD2 matches at 8 bases. The sample comprised peripheral blood. Here the CDR3 DNA reads TGTGCCAGCAGCTTAGAGGGGACTAGTCCCTACAATGAGCAGTTCTTC. Protein product: CASSLEGTSPYNEQFF.